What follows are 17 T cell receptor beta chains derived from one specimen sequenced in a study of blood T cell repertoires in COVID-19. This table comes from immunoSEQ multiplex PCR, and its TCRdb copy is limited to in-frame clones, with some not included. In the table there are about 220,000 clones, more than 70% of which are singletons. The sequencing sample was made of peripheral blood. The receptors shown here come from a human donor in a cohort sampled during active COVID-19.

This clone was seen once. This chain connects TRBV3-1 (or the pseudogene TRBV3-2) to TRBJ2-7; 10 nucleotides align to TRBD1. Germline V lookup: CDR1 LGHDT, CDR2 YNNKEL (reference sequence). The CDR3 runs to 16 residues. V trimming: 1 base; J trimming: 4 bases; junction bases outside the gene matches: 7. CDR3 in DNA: TGTGCCAGCAGCCAAGCCTTGACAGGGGGCATTTACGAGCAGTACTTC. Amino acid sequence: CASSQALTGGIYEQYF.

In DNA form, the CDR3 reads TGTGCCAGCAGCTTACTACAGGCCTACGAGCAGTACTTC. Amino acids: CASSLLQAYEQYF. V gene TRBV7-8 combines with J gene TRBJ2-7, with a tentative D call TRBD1 (5 bases). Germline values: CDR1 SGHVS, CDR2 FQNEAQ. The germline V and J ends were trimmed by 2 bases and 2 bases, with 7 bases remaining between them. This CDR3 spans 13 amino acids.

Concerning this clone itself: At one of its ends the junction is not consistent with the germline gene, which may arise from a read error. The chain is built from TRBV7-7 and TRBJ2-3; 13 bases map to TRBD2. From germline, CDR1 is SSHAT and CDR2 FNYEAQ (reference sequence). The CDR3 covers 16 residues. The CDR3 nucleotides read TGTGCTAGCAGCCCGGACGGGACTAGCGGGGCCAATACGCAGTATTTT. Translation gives CASSPDGTSGANTQYF. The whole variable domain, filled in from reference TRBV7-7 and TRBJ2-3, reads GAGVSQSPRYKVTKRGQDVTLRCDPISSHATLYWYQQALGQGPEFLTYFNYEAQPDKSGLPSDRFSAERPEGSISTLTIQRTEQRDSAMYRCASSPDGTSGANTQYFGPGTRLTVL.

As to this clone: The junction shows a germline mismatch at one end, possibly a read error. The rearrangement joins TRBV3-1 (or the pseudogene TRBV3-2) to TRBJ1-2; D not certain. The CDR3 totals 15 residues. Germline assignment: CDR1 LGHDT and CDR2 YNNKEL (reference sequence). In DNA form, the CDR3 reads TGTGCCAGCAGCAAAGACGGGATGTCTTCTATTGGCTACACCTTC. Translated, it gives CASSKDGMSSIGYTF.

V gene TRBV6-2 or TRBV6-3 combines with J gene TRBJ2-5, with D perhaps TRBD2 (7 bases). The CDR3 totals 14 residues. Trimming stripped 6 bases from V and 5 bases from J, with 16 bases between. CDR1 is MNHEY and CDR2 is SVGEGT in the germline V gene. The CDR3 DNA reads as TGTGCCAGCAGCTTAGGGGGGGCCGGTGAGACCCAGTACTTC. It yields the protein CASSLGGAGETQYF.

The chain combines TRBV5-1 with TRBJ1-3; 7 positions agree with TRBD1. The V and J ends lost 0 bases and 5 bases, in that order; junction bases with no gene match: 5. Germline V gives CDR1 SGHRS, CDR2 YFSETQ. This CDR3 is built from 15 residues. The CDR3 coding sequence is TGCGCCAGCAGCTTGGACAGGGGAGGTAGAAACACCATATATTTT. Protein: CASSLDRGGRNTIYF.

For the CDR3, the DNA is TGTGCCAGCTCACCCACTAACTCCCGGGACAGGTCCTACGAGCAGTACTTC. It is translated as CASSPTNSRDRSYEQYF. The chain uses TRBV18 and TRBJ2-7; 8 bases are shared with TRBD1. The length of the CDR3 is 17 residues. The J segment lost 1 base and the V segment lost 3 bases, leaving 11 bases of the junction unmatched. Germline V gene lookup returns CDR1 KGHSH and CDR2 LQKENI.

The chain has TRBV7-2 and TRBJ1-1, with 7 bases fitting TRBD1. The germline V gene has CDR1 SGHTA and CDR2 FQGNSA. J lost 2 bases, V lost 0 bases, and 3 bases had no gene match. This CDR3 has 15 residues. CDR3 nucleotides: TGTGCCAGCAGCTTAGCAAAGGGGGCTAACACTGAAGCTTTCTTT. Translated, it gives CASSLAKGANTEAFF.

CDR3 sequence reads: CASSSTGTGLGTEAFF. Written as DNA, the CDR3 is TGCGCCAGCAGCTCAACCGGGACAGGGCTAGGCACTGAAGCTTTCTTT. This sequence joins TRBV5-1 and TRBJ1-1; the match to TRBD1 covers 9 bases. Germline loops: CDR1 SGHRS, CDR2 YFSETQ. The trim removed 3 bases at V and 4 bases at J, leaving 10 bases unmatched. The CDR3 length is 16 residues. The whole variable domain, remainder taken from reference TRBV5-1 and TRBJ1-1, is KAGVTQTPRYLIKTRGQQVTLSCSPISGHRSVSWYQQTPGQGLQFLFEYFSETQRNKGNFPGRFSGRQFSNSRSEMNVSTLELGDSALYLCASSSTGTGLGTEAFFGQGTRLTVV.

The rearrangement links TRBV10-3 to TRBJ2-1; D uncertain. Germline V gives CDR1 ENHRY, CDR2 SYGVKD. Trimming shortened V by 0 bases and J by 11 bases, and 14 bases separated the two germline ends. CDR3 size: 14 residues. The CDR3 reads CAISESTPRPKQFF. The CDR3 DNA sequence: TGTGCCATCAGTGAGTCCACCCCGCGGCCTAAGCAGTTCTTC.

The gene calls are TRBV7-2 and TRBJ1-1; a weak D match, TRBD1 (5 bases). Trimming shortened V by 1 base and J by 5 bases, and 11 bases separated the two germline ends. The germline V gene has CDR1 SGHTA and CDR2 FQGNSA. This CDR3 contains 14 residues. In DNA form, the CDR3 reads TGTGCCAGCAGCTTAGTGGGGGGAGGGACTGAAGCTTTCTTT. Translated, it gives CASSLVGGGTEAFF.

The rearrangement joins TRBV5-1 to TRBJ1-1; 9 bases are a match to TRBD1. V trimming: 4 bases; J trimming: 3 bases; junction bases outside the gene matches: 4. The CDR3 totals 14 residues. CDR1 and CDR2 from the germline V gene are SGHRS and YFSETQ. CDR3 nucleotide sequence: TGCGCCAGCAGCCTGGACAGGGGATACACTGAAGCTTTCTTT. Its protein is CASSLDRGYTEAFF.

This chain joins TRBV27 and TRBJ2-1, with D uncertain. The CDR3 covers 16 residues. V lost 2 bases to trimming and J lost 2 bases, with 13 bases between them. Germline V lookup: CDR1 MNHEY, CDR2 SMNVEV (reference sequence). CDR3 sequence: CASSLVQDIAYNEQFF. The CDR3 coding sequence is TGTGCCAGCAGTTTAGTGCAGGATATAGCCTACAATGAGCAGTTCTTC.

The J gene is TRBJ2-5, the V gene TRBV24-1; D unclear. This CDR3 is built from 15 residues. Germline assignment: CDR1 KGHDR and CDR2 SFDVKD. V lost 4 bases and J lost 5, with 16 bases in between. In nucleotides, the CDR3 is TGTGCCACCAGTGACAGTTCGGGTTCGCGGGAGACCCAGTACTTC. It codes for CATSDSSGSRETQYF.

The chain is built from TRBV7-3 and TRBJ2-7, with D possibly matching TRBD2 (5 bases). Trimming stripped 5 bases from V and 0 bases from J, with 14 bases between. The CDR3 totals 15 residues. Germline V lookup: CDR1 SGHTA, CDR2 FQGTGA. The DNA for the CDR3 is TGTGCCAGCAGCCCGTTCTGGACTCTCTCCTACGAGCAGTACTTC. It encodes CASSPFWTLSYEQYF.

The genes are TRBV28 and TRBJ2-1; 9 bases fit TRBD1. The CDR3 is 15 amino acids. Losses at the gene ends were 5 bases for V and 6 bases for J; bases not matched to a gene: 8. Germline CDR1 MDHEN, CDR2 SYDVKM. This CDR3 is CASSTGTGLGNEQFF. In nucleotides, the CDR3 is TGTGCCAGCAGTACTGGGACAGGGTTGGGCAATGAGCAGTTCTTC.

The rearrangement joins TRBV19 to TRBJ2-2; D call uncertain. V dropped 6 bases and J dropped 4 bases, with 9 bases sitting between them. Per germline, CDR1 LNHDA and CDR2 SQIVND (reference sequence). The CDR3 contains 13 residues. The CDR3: CASRRRTTGELFF. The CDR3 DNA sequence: TGTGCCAGTAGGCGGCGAACCACCGGGGAGCTGTTTTTT.